Detailed here is one TCR beta chain. Antigen specificity is unknown. The source of the sample is a study of CXCR3-negative and CXCR3-positive naive CD8 T cells. Naive CD8+ T cells were CD45RO-CCR7+CD27+CD95-. Per the germline V gene, CDR1 is SEHNR and CDR2 is FQNEAQ (reference sequence). The length of the CDR3 is 14 residues. The study made its TRB cDNA libraries by 5' RACE, adding UMI labels. One entry per CDR3 protein, without DNA, is what TCRdb gives after re-calling the 5' RACE reads. The listing records some 140,000 distinct CDR3 sequences. Study-level results: TRB CDR3 hydrophobicity was greater in CXCR3-positive naive cells than in CXCR3-negative naive cells. Memory CD8+ cells showed much lower diversity, while both naive subsets were comparably high.

The TCR sequence derives from a human donor in good health. Some clones in this sample may be carry-over from other donors' samples. The chain joins TRBV7-9 to TRBJ1-2; absent DNA, TCRdb's TRBD1 call cannot be checked. Sequencing was performed on naive CXCR3+ CD8+ T cells from blood. Subset of the sample: CD45RO-CCR7+CD27+CD95- naive CD8+ T cells expressing CXCR3 (TNR3+). CDR3 loop: CASSRPGDFYGYTF. Combining the CDR3 with reference TRBV7-9 and TRBJ1-2 gives the whole variable domain DTGVSQNPRHKITKRGQNVTFRCDPISEHNRLYWYRQTLGQGPEFLTYFQNEAQLEKSRLLSDRFSAERPKGSFSTLEIQRTEQGDSAMYLCASSRPGDFYGYTFGSGTRLTVV.